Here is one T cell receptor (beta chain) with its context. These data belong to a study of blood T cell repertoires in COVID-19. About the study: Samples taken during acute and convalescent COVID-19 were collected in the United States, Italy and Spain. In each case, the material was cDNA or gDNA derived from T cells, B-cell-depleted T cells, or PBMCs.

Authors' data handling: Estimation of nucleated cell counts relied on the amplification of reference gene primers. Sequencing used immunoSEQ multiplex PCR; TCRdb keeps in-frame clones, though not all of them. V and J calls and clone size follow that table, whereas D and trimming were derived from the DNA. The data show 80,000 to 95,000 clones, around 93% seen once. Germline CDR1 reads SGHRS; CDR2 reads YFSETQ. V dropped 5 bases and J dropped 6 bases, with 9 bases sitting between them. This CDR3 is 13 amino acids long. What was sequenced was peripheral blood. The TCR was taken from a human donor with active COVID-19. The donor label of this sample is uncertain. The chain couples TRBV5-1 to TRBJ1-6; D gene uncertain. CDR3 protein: CASSPSRNSPLHF. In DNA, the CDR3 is TGCGCCAGCAGTCCGTCTCGTAATTCACCCCTCCACTTT.